Each of the 10 T cell receptor beta chains below was sequenced from the same sample in a study of shared clonotypes between healthy human individuals. Clones were sequenced by immunoSEQ multiplex PCR, and TCRdb holds only the in-frame ones, with some missing. The sample contains over a million clones, about 80% of which appear only once. The sequenced sample was memory CD4+ T cells from PBMCs. The subset: CD45RA-negative fraction. These receptors were collected from a man between 18 and 35 years old in good health. Some clones in this sample may be carry-over from other donors' samples.

V is TRBV5-1 and J is TRBJ2-3; D perhaps matches TRBD2 (6 bases). The CDR3 contains 17 residues. In germline, CDR1 is SGHRS, CDR2 YFSETQ. V shed 4 bases and J shed 3 bases, with 21 bases lying between them. The CDR3 DNA is TGCGCCAGCAGCCCGTCTTCTGGCATGGGAGGTACAGATACGCAGTATTTT. Protein product: CASSPSSGMGGTDTQYF.

A single count supports this clone. This chain joins TRBV4-1 and TRBJ1-1; D is ambiguous. The CDR3 is 12 amino acids. Trimming stripped 1 base from V and 7 bases from J, with 7 bases between. Per the germline V gene, CDR1 is MGHRA and CDR2 is YSYEKL. In DNA, the CDR3 is TGCGCCAGCAGCCAAGTTCGCGGTGAAGCTTTCTTT. Translation: CASSQVRGEAFF.

The chain recombines TRBV28 with TRBJ1-2; D call uncertain. Looked up from germline, CDR1 is MDHEN and CDR2 is SYDVKM. The CDR3 totals 13 residues. V was shortened by 5 bases and J by 5 bases, with 12 bases between the two germline ends. The DNA of the CDR3 is TGTGCCAGCAGTCCCTCTGGGGTTTATGGCTACACCTTC. This sequence encodes CASSPSGVYGYTF.

The CDR3 region has the DNA TGTGCCAGCTCACGGGTGGGACCGCCGATGAACACTGAAGCTTTCTTT. Amino acids: CASSRVGPPMNTEAFF. This sequence joins TRBV18 and TRBJ1-1; TRBD1 is a possible D gene (5 bases). V was pared by 4 bases and J by 0 bases, with 15 bases between. The CDR3 covers 16 residues. CDR1 and CDR2 from the germline V gene are KGHSH and LQKENI.

This sequence joins TRBV11-3 and TRBJ2-2; TRBD2 matches at 14 bases. Losses at the gene ends were 3 bases for V and 5 bases for J; bases not matched to a gene: 8. The CDR3 sequence is 18 residues long. Germline values: CDR1 SGHNT, CDR2 YENEEA. DNA of the CDR3: TGTGCCAGCAGCTTGACTAGCGGGAGGGCCTTTGGGACCGGGGAGCTGTTTTTT. It encodes CASSLTSGRAFGTGELFF. The whole variable domain, remainder taken from reference TRBV11-3 and TRBJ2-2, is EAGVVQSPRYKIIEKKQPVAFWCNPISGHNTLYWYLQNLGQGPELLIRYENEEAVDDSQLPKDRFSAERLKGVDSTLKIQPAELGDSAVYLCASSLTSGRAFGTGELFFGEGSRLTVL.

The chain joins TRBV9 to TRBJ2-1; 10 nucleotides match TRBD1. CDR1 SGDLS and CDR2 YYNGEE come from the germline V gene. Trimming took 7 bases from V and 10 from J; bases not matched to a gene: 8. The CDR3 totals 13 residues. For the CDR3, the DNA is TGTGCCAGCTCGGTCGGGGGACAGGGGGAGCAGTTCTTC. It yields the protein CASSVGGQGEQFF.

V gene TRBV15 combines with J gene TRBJ2-5; 14 bases map to TRBD2. Germline V gene lookup returns CDR1 LNHNV and CDR2 YYDKDF (reference sequence). V gave up 5 bases and J gave up 2 bases; unmatched junction bases: 7. This CDR3 spans 17 amino acids. In DNA, the CDR3 is TGTGCCACCAGCCTGGGACTAGCGGGAGCGGGTCAAGAGACCCAGTACTTC. Protein: CATSLGLAGAGQETQYF.

The chain employs TRBV9 and TRBJ2-5, with D hard to call. Germline V CDR1 and CDR2: SGDLS, YYNGEE. This CDR3 spans 14 amino acids. Between the trimmed V and J ends, which lost 4 bases and 1 base, there was a span of 11 bases. In nucleotides, the CDR3 is TGTGCCAGCAGCCCTGGAGACGGCCAAGAGACCCAGTACTTC. This gives the protein CASSPGDGQETQYF. Combining the CDR3 with reference TRBV9 and TRBJ2-5 gives the whole variable domain DSGVTQTPKHLITATGQRVTLRCSPRSGDLSVYWYQQSLDQGLQFLIQYYNGEERAKGNILERFSAQQFPDLHSELNLSSLELGDSALYFCASSPGDGQETQYFGPGTRLLVL.

The rearrangement links TRBV18 to TRBJ2-5; D is undetermined. Germline CDR1 reads KGHSH; CDR2 reads LQKENI. Trimming removed 3 bases from V and 3 bases from J, with 8 bases in between. There are 13 residues in the CDR3. The CDR3 loop reads CASSPTIKETQYF. The CDR3 DNA is TGTGCCAGCTCACCTACGATTAAAGAGACCCAGTACTTC.

V and J are TRBV2 and TRBJ2-3; 9 nucleotides match TRBD1. The CDR3 runs 15 residues. Trimming at V came to 4 bases and at J to 4 bases, leaving 6 bases not matched to a gene. CDR1 and CDR2 (germline): SNHLY, FYNNEI. This CDR3 is CASSAGTGSADTQYF. CDR3 in DNA: TGTGCCAGCAGTGCCGGGACAGGGTCCGCAGATACGCAGTATTTT.